This entry is about one TCR beta chain. What it binds is unknown. This record belongs to a study of blood T cells in healthy people across ages. V shed 5 bases and J shed 1 base, with 8 bases lying between them. CDR3 length: 12 residues. Germline assignment: CDR1 SQVTM and CDR2 ANQGSEA. The study's findings and limits: Diversity was higher, and naive CD4+ cells more numerous, in long-lived donors than in aged donors.

For the second PCR, which ran for about 6 to 11 cycles, a sample-barcoded 5' primer and a J-beta primer mix were used. Tagging of each cDNA molecule was performed by a template-switch adaptor with 12 random nucleotides. TCRdb reprocessed the 5' RACE reads with MiXCR, giving one entry per CDR3 protein. Among fewer than 800,000 distinct CDR3 sequences, 25% were seen once, and the ten largest hold 9.4%. Total RNA amounts of at least 5 micrograms were extracted per sample. These records were also assigned to another study, of T cells of mothers and their children. From that paper: When mothers and children were related, their normalized repertoire overlap, which was always slightly higher, did not differ significantly from that of unrelated pairs.

The chain couples TRBV29-1 to TRBJ2-5; a possible D gene is TRBD2 (6 bases). The material sequenced was blood. This receptor was identified in a boy under 18 in good health. The CDR3 spells CSVWGGQETQYF. The CDR3 region has the DNA TGCAGCGTTTGGGGAGGCCAAGAGACCCAGTACTTC.